One sample yielded the 26 T cell receptor beta chains listed below, sequenced in a study of blood T cells in healthy people across ages. A second PCR, run for roughly 7 to 11 cycles, used a sample-barcoded 5' primer plus a J-beta primer mix. One entry per CDR3 protein, called by TCRdb with MiXCR from the 5' RACE reads. The data hold 550,000 to 600,000 distinct CDR3 sequences, with about 25% observed a single time. Sequenced sample: blood. These receptors were collected from an older woman in good health.

There are a few counts of this clonotype. This chain links TRBV12-3 or TRBV12-4 with TRBJ1-1; D perhaps matches TRBD1 (5 bases). Between the trimmed V and J ends, which lost 3 bases and 0 bases, there was a span of 14 bases. This CDR3 is 16 amino acids long. CDR3: CASSFWQGGLNTEAFF. CDR3 in DNA: TGTGCCAGCAGTTTTTGGCAGGGAGGTCTGAACACTGAAGCTTTCTTT.

Details on this clonotype: The germline gene is not matched at one end of the junction; a read error may be the cause. The chain has TRBV5-1 and TRBJ1-4, with TRBD1 matching over 10 bases. This CDR3 comprises 17 residues. The germline gives CDR1 SGHRS, CDR2 YFSETQ. Here the CDR3 reads CASSLGQGIATNEKLFF. CDR3 DNA: TGCGCCAGCAGTTTGGGACAGGGGATAGCAACTAATGAAAAACTGTTTTTT.

CDR3 sequence: CASSQESGQGYGYTF. In DNA form, the CDR3 reads TGTGCCAGCAGCCAAGAATCGGGACAAGGCTATGGCTACACCTTC. J is TRBJ1-2 and V is TRBV4-2, with D tentatively TRBD1 (6 bases). The CDR3 runs to 15 residues. Germline CDR1 reads LGHNA; CDR2 reads YNFKEQ. V was trimmed by 0 bases and J by 4 bases, leaving 12 bases between them.

This chain connects TRBV10-3 to TRBJ2-5; tentative D call: TRBD1 (6 bases). From germline, CDR1 is ENHRY and CDR2 SYGVKD. The CDR3 runs 13 residues. The V end was cut by 2 bases, the J end by 4 bases, with 8 bases between. The CDR3 sequence is CAISEGQLETQYF. DNA of the CDR3: TGTGCCATCAGTGAGGGACAGTTAGAGACCCAGTACTTC.

The chain employs TRBV5-1 and TRBJ2-6; tentatively, D is TRBD1 or TRBD2 (5 bases each). The CDR3 has 16 amino acids. The germline V and J ends were trimmed by 3 bases and 0 bases, with 10 bases remaining between them. Per germline, CDR1 SGHRS and CDR2 YFSETQ. The CDR3 loop is CASSWDVTSGANVLTF. The DNA for the CDR3 is TGCGCCAGCAGCTGGGACGTAACCTCTGGGGCCAACGTCCTGACTTTC.

The chain links TRBV7-2 to TRBJ2-3; D possibly matches TRBD1 or TRBD2 (6 bases each). V lost 3 bases to trimming and J lost 1 base, with 14 bases between them. In germline, CDR1 is SGHTA, CDR2 FQGNSA. This CDR3 spans 16 amino acids. The CDR3: CASSLGGRGGTDTQYF. CDR3 DNA sequence: TGTGCCAGCAGCTTGGGGGGCCGAGGCGGCACAGATACGCAGTATTTT.

This clonotype was detected only a few times. The chain is built from TRBV19 and TRBJ2-3; D is perhaps TRBD2 (6 bases). In germline, CDR1 is LNHDA, CDR2 SQIVND (reference sequence). Deletions cut 5 bases from V and 2 bases from J, with 14 bases between. CDR3 length: 15 residues. For the CDR3, the DNA is TGTGCCAGTAGTGGGACTCGGGACTCCACAGATACGCAGTATTTT. Encoded protein: CASSGTRDSTDTQYF.

The chain carries TRBV29-1 and TRBJ2-7, with D tentatively TRBD2 (5 bases). CDR3 length: 11 residues. Trimming removed 6 bases from V and 4 bases from J, with 10 bases in between. Germline V gene sequence: CDR1 SQVTM, CDR2 ANQGSEA. In DNA, the CDR3 is TGCAGCGTGAGACGGGATTACGAGCAGTACTTC. Its protein is CSVRRDYEQYF.

This chain connects TRBV5-1 to TRBJ2-2, with TRBD1 as a possible D gene (5 bases). Trimming took 6 bases from V and 4 from J, leaving 16 bases between them. The germline V gene has CDR1 SGHRS and CDR2 YFSETQ. This CDR3 has 15 residues. The CDR3 here is CASTSRGIGTGELFF. For the CDR3, the DNA is TGCGCCAGCACAAGTAGGGGAATCGGCACCGGGGAGCTGTTTTTT.

This clonotype has more than one count but fewer than ten. The rearrangement uses TRBV4-1 and TRBJ2-6; D is uncertain. CDR1 and CDR2 from the germline V gene are MGHRA and YSYEKL. The CDR3 is 16 amino acids. Trimming stripped 0 bases from V and 0 bases from J, with 6 bases between. The CDR3 spells CASSQDFASGANVLTF. CDR3 bases: TGCGCCAGCAGCCAAGATTTTGCCTCTGGGGCCAACGTCCTGACTTTC.

CDR3 residues: CASNPGLAYEQFF. Here the CDR3 DNA reads TGTGCCAGCAACCCGGGACTAGCCTATGAGCAGTTCTTC. The chain employs TRBV12-3 or TRBV12-4 and TRBJ2-1, with 9 bases lining up with TRBD2. The junction had 6 bases not matched to a gene; V was cut back by 7 bases and J by 8 bases. This CDR3 spans 13 amino acids.

This clonotype was recorded many times. V usage is TRBV7-8 and J usage is TRBJ1-4; D unclear. Germline CDR1 SGHVS, CDR2 FQNEAQ. The CDR3 extends over 14 amino acids. V was shortened by 2 bases and J by 8 bases, with 12 bases between the two germline ends. The chain's CDR3 is CASSLKIESEKLFF. The CDR3 region has the DNA TGTGCCAGCAGCTTAAAAATAGAATCGGAAAAACTGTTTTTT.

This clonotype was recorded a few times. J is TRBJ1-2 and V is TRBV6-5; D uncertain. The CDR3 covers 14 residues. The germline V gene has CDR1 MNHEY and CDR2 SVGAGI. Trimming took off 5 bases at V and 4 bases at J, with 14 bases between the two ends. DNA for the CDR3: TGTGCCAGCAGTGTCCTCGGGGAGCCCTATGGCTACACCTTC. Protein sequence: CASSVLGEPYGYTF.

This clonotype has a handful of counts. This chain joins TRBV6-2 or TRBV6-3 and TRBJ2-1; 12 nucleotides match TRBD2. The better agreement between TRBJ2-5 and the DNA end casts doubt on the J call. This CDR3 contains 16 residues. Germline loops: CDR1 MNHEY, CDR2 SVGEGT. DNA for the CDR3: TGTGCCAGCAGTGGATCTAGCGGGGGGGACGCGGAGACCCAGTACTTC. The encoded protein is CASSGSSGGDAETQYF.

This CDR3 is CASSQGRLQGPLTNYGYTF. For the CDR3, the DNA is TGTGCCAGCAGCCAAGGACGACTTCAGGGGCCGCTCACTAACTATGGCTACACCTTC. The chain combines TRBV14 with TRBJ1-2; D might be TRBD1 (6 bases). The CDR3 sequence is 19 residues long. The V end lost 1 base, the J end lost 0 bases, and 21 bases lay between the germline ends. In germline, CDR1 is SGHDN, CDR2 FVKESK.

The rearrangement links TRBV29-1 to TRBJ1-2, with a possible D match to TRBD1 (5 bases). The CDR3 covers 14 residues. Trimming removed 4 bases from V and 5 bases from J, with 17 bases in between. Germline CDR1 is SQVTM and CDR2 is ANQGSEA. CDR3 nucleotide sequence: TGCAGCGTTGGGCTGAGGGGTCAAGGGTATGGCTACACCTTC. This translates into CSVGLRGQGYGYTF.

This clonotype showed up just a few times. The chain combines TRBV5-1 with TRBJ1-5, with no clear D. Trimming cost V 4 bases and J 5 bases, with 10 bases left between them. The CDR3 loop spans 13 amino acids. Germline V gene sequence: CDR1 SGHRS, CDR2 YFSETQ. CDR3: CASSPDWDQPQHF. CDR3 nucleotide sequence: TGCGCCAGCAGCCCGGACTGGGATCAGCCCCAGCATTTT.

A few counts support this clonotype. The chain joins TRBV5-6 to TRBJ2-5; no definite D call. Germline CDR1 is SGHDT and CDR2 is YYEEEE. Between the trimmed V and J ends, which lost 7 bases and 1 base, there was a span of 8 bases. The CDR3 has 12 amino acids. In nucleotides, the CDR3 is TGTGCCAGCGGGCGGTTCCAAGAGACCCAGTACTTC. Translated: CASGRFQETQYF.

This clonotype was picked up a small number of times. Here the CDR3 omits its conserved ending phenylalanine or tryptophan, so a read error is the likely source. The V gene is TRBV29-1, the J gene TRBJ2-1; tentative D call: TRBD1 (6 bases). The tail of the sequence fits TRBJ2-7 better, so the J call may be wrong. CDR1 SQVTM and CDR2 ANQGSEA come from the germline V gene. The CDR3 is made up of 15 amino acids. CDR3 sequence (DNA): TGCAGCGTGACAGGAGTGACAAGTAACTCCTACGAGCAGTACCTC. This sequence encodes CSVTGVTSNSYEQYL.

The chain couples TRBV20-1 to TRBJ1-2; 9 bases agree with TRBD1. Unmatched junction bases numbered 7, after V lost 1 base and J lost 7 bases. Germline CDR1 reads DFQATT; CDR2 reads SNEGSKA (reference sequence). This CDR3 spans 14 amino acids. The CDR3 DNA reads TGCAGTGCTAGAGCCAACAGGGGGCTGAGTGGCTACACCTTC. This translates into CSARANRGLSGYTF.

This clonotype came up a few times. The CDR3 sequence: CSARRDQETQYF. CDR3 DNA sequence: TGCAGTGCGAGAAGGGACCAAGAGACCCAGTACTTC. The chain carries TRBV20-1 and TRBJ2-5, with D uncertain. V shed 6 bases and J shed 0 bases, with 8 bases lying between them. Germline-derived CDR1 and CDR2 are DFQATT and SNEGSKA (reference sequence). This CDR3 region has 12 residues.

The count of this clonotype is one. V and J are TRBV13 and TRBJ1-4; D call uncertain. Per germline, CDR1 PRHDT and CDR2 FYEKMQ (reference sequence). Trimming took 0 bases from V and 7 from J, leaving 9 bases between them. CDR3 length: 14 amino acids. CDR3 DNA sequence: TGTGCCAGCAGCTTAGGTCCCAGGTTTGAAAAACTGTTTTTT. Translated: CASSLGPRFEKLFF.

This clonotype was picked up many times. This sequence joins TRBV5-1 and TRBJ1-1; D possibly corresponds to TRBD1 (5 bases). Trimming pared 4 bases from V and 3 bases from J, leaving 13 bases between. The length of the CDR3 is 14 residues. Germline assignment: CDR1 SGHRS and CDR2 YFSETQ. The CDR3 region has the DNA TGCGCCAGCAGCACCAGTGGGGGGGACACTGAAGCTTTCTTT. This sequence encodes CASSTSGGDTEAFF. Full variable domain (outside the CDR3, taken from reference TRBV5-1 and TRBJ1-1): KAGVTQTPRYLIKTRGQQVTLSCSPISGHRSVSWYQQTPGQGLQFLFEYFSETQRNKGNFPGRFSGRQFSNSRSEMNVSTLELGDSALYLCASSTSGGDTEAFFGQGTRLTVV.

A few counts support this clonotype. The rearrangement links TRBV5-1 to TRBJ2-7, with D unclear. Germline V gene lookup returns CDR1 SGHRS and CDR2 YFSETQ. V was trimmed by 1 base and J by 7 bases, leaving 9 bases between them. The CDR3 length is 12 residues. The CDR3 region is CASSLTSEEQYF. The CDR3, as DNA: TGCGCCAGCAGCTTGACCTCGGAAGAGCAGTACTTC.

The chain uses TRBV2 and TRBJ2-3, with TRBD2 identical over 10 bases. In germline, CDR1 is SNHLY, CDR2 FYNNEI. CDR3 length equals 13 residues. The J segment lost 12 bases and the V segment lost 6 bases, leaving 9 bases of the junction unmatched. As DNA, the CDR3 is TGTGCCAGCAGCCTAGCGGGGGAACATATCCAGTATTTT. The encoded protein is CASSLAGEHIQYF. Drawing the rest from reference TRBV2 and TRBJ2-3, the complete variable domain is EPEVTQTPSHQVTQMGQEVILRCVPISNHLYFYWYRQILGQKVEFLVSFYNNEISEKSEIFDDQFSVERPDGSNFTLKIRSTKLEDSAMYFCASSLAGEHIQYFGPGTRLTVL.

This clonotype was recorded many times. The chain joins TRBV25-1 to TRBJ2-4, with D possibly TRBD2 on 7 matching bases. The V gene's germline CDR1 is MGHDK and CDR2 SYGVNS. CDR3 size: 13 residues. V was trimmed by 5 bases and J by 7 bases, leaving 12 bases between them. CDR3 sequence (DNA): TGTGCCAGCAGTACAGGGCGGGAGAACATTCAGTACTTC. This codes for CASSTGRENIQYF.